This T cell receptor beta chain was identified in a study of cytomegalovirus exposure and HLA in healthy donors. Study in general: An analysis done earlier identified 100 million to 140 million unique TCR beta sequences from 150 million to 200 million T cells.

General study results and limits: A prior analysis recorded that most TCR beta V segments were productive about 87% or about 30% of the time.

Concerning this clone itself: Its specificity is unknown. Its ends do not fully match the called genes, so a read error is possible. Other DNA sequences in the sample encode the same CDR3.

The V gene's germline CDR1 is LNHNV and CDR2 YYDKDF (reference sequence). The CDR3 is 15 residues long. In the PCR, 60 Vbeta and 13 Jbeta primers were used. Libraries were prepared by immunoSEQ multiplex PCR; TCRdb keeps only in-frame clonotypes and omits some of them. The table has fewer than 110,000 clones, 65% to 85% seen once. The chain is built from TRBV15 and TRBJ1-1; the D is unclear. The clonotype comes from a woman in her thirties or forties in good health and CMV-seronegative. Material: PBMCs. The CDR3, as DNA: TGTGCCACCAGCAGAGAAGCGGTTAAGAACACTGAGGCTTTCTTT. Protein product: CATSREAVKNTEAFF. Drawing the rest from reference TRBV15 and TRBJ1-1, the complete variable domain is DAMVIQNPRYQVTQFGKPVTLSCSQTLNHNVMYWYQQKSSQAPKLLFHYYDKDFNNEADTPDNFQSRRPNTSFCFLDIRSPGLGDTAMYLCATSREAVKNTEAFFGQGTRLTVV.